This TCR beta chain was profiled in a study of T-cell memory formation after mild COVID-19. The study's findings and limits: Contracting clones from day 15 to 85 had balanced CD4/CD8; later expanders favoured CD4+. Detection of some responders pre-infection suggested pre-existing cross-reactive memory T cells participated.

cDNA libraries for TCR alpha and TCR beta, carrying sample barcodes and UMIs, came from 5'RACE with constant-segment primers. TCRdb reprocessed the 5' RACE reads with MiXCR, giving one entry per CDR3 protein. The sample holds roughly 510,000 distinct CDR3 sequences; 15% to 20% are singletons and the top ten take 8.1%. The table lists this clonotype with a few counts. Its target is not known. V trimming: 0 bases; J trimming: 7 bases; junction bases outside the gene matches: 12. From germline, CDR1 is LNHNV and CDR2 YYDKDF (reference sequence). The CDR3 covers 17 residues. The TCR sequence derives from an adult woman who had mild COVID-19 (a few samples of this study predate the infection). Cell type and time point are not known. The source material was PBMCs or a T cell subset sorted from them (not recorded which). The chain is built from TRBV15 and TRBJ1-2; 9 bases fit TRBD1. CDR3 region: CATSRDQLSTGGGGYTF. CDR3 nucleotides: TGTGCCACCAGCAGAGACCAGTTATCGACAGGGGGGGGTGGCTACACCTTC.